Described below is a single T cell receptor beta chain sequence and its context. The target antigen is unknown. A split of CD4+ cells into CD45RA+ naive and CD45RA-negative memory subsets was performed. Assay: immunoSEQ multiplex PCR; the TCRdb copy retains only in-frame clones and omits some. The sample shows hundreds of thousands of clones, around four fifths of them seen only once. The data stem from a study of shared clonotypes between healthy human individuals. About the research overall: Donors had three CD4 naive, three CD4 memory, two CD8 naive and one CD8 memory plate apiece. Study-wide findings and caveats: Larger estimated richness was generally seen in naive subsets than in memory subsets.

V was cut by 4 bases and J by 2 bases, with 19 bases left in between. The germline V gene has CDR1 ENHRY and CDR2 SYGVKD. This CDR3 is built from 17 residues. The chain couples TRBV10-3 to TRBJ2-3; tentatively, D is TRBD2 (6 bases). The source is a man between 25 and 39 years old in good health. Sequencing used memory CD4+ T cells sorted from blood. Documented subset: CD45RA-negative fraction. The CDR3 is CAISGSGRDVPTDTQYF. The CDR3 nucleotides read TGTGCCATCAGTGGTTCAGGGCGGGACGTCCCCACAGATACGCAGTATTTT.